This T cell receptor (beta chain) came from a study of cytomegalovirus exposure and HLA in healthy donors. Primers for the PCR totalled 60 Vbeta and 13 Jbeta. Profiled with immunoSEQ multiplex PCR; TCRdb holds only in-frame clones, not every one. The sample carries 85,000 to 130,000 clones, over 75% recorded once. Sequenced input: PBMCs. The receptor was derived from a woman aged 18-29 years in good health and CMV-seropositive.

The CDR3 bases are TGTGCCAGCAGCCACCTAGCGGGGGGAGAGACCCAGTACTTC. Translation: CASSHLAGGETQYF. V and J are TRBV7-9 and TRBJ2-5; 11 bases fit TRBD2. The V gene end was trimmed by 5 bases and the J gene end by 4 bases; junction bases not matched to a gene: 3. Germline V gives CDR1 SEHNR, CDR2 FQNEAQ (reference sequence). The CDR3 extends over 14 amino acids.